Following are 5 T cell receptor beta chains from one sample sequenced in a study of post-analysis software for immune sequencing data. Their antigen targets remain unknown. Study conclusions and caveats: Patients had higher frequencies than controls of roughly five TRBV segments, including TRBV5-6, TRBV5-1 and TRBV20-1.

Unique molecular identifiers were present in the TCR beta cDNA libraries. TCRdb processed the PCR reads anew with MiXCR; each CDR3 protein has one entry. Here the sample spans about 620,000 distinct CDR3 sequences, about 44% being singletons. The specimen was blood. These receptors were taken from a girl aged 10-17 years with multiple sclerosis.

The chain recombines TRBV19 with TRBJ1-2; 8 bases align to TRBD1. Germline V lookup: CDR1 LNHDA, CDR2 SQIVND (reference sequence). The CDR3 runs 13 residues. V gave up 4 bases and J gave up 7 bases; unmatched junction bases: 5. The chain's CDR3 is CASSTGGVSGYTF. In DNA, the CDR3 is TGTGCCAGTAGTACAGGGGGCGTTAGTGGCTACACCTTC.

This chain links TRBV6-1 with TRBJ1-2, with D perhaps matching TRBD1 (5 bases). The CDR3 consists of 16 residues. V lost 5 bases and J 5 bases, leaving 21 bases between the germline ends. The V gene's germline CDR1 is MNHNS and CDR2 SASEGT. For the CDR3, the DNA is TGTGCCAGCAGTAACCACCCTGGGACGGACGAGTATGGCTACACCTTC. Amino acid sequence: CASSNHPGTDEYGYTF.

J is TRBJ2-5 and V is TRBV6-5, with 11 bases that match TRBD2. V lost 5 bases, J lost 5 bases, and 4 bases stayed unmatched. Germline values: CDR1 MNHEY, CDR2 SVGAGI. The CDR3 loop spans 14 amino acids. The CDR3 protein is CASSRLAGKETQYF. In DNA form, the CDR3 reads TGTGCCAGCAGTCGACTAGCGGGGAAGGAGACCCAGTACTTC.

CDR3 loop: CASSRPGQASYGYTF. DNA for the CDR3: TGTGCCAGCAGCCGACCTGGACAAGCAAGCTATGGCTACACCTTC. The rearrangement links TRBV4-2 to TRBJ1-2; a possible D gene is TRBD1 (5 bases). Germline loops: CDR1 LGHNA, CDR2 YNFKEQ. Trimming left V 4 bases short and J 4 bases short, with 16 bases between. The CDR3 covers 15 residues.

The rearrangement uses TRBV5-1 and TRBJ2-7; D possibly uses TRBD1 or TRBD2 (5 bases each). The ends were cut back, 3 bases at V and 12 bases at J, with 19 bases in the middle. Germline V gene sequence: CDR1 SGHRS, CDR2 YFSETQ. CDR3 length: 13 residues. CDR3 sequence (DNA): TGCGCCAGCAGCTGGGACCATATGGGCCTGGGGTACTTC. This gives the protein CASSWDHMGLGYF.